These 12 T cell receptor beta chains originate from one sample sequenced in a study of a mutant IDH1 vaccine in newly diagnosed glioma. TCRdb keeps only in-frame clones here, not all; method: immunoSEQ multiplex PCR. The sample has tens of thousands of clones; roughly nine tenths are singletons. Their specific antigens are unknown. The time point denotes: week 5, during vaccination. Doses of 300 ug of mutant IDH1 20-mer peptide were given with topical imiquimod. Sequences were derived from PBMCs, sampled from a glioma patient whose treatment included an IDH1 peptide vaccine. These TCRs come from a woman in her 50s with glioma.

The chain combines TRBV6-1 with TRBJ1-5; 8 bases line up with TRBD1. In germline, CDR1 is MNHNS, CDR2 SASEGT. Unmatched junction bases numbered 8, after V lost 4 bases and J lost 0 bases. The CDR3 contains 17 residues. CDR3 amino acids: CASSAQGAIYSNQPQHF. CDR3 sequence (DNA): TGTGCCAGCAGTGCCCAGGGGGCCATTTATAGCAATCAGCCCCAGCATTTT.

The chain links TRBV9 to TRBJ2-5, with 9 bases fitting TRBD2. The CDR3 contains 16 residues. Germline loops: CDR1 SGDLS, CDR2 YYNGEE. J was trimmed by 0 bases and V by 3 bases; bases with no gene match: 6. The CDR3 nucleotides read TGTGCCAGCAGCGCCAGCGGGGGGCGAAACCAAGAGACCCAGTACTTC. It codes for CASSASGGRNQETQYF.

The chain employs TRBV10-3 and TRBJ2-1; TRBD2 matches at 9 bases. V lost 2 bases and J lost 9; bases outside the gene matches: 8. Per germline, CDR1 ENHRY and CDR2 SYGVKD. The CDR3 has 15 amino acids. The CDR3 here is CAISERAGGRSEQFF. CDR3 bases: TGTGCCATCAGTGAGAGAGCGGGAGGAAGGTCTGAGCAGTTCTTC.

This clone occurred once. The chain employs TRBV27 and TRBJ1-1, with D perhaps matching TRBD1 (5 bases). V was trimmed by 2 bases and J by 1 base, leaving 14 bases between them. Germline CDR1 and CDR2: MNHEY and SMNVEV (reference sequence). This CDR3 is 16 amino acids long. The CDR3 here is CASSLALGEGNTEAFF. The CDR3 nucleotides are TGTGCCAGCAGTTTAGCCTTGGGGGAGGGGAACACTGAAGCTTTCTTT.

V usage is TRBV30 and J usage is TRBJ2-7; no clear D gene. This CDR3 has 17 residues. Trimming pared 0 bases from V and 2 bases from J, leaving 20 bases between. Germline V CDR1 and CDR2: GTSNPN, SVGIG (reference sequence). The CDR3 loop reads CAWSVRRLSSRAYEQYF. The DNA for the CDR3 is TGTGCCTGGAGTGTAAGGCGTCTGTCGTCACGAGCCTACGAGCAGTACTTC.

The genes are TRBV7-9 and TRBJ2-5; 7 nucleotides align to TRBD1. V dropped 7 bases and J dropped 5; count of bases not matched to a gene: 10. CDR1 and CDR2 (germline): SEHNR, FQNEAQ (reference sequence). CDR3 length: 14 amino acids. CDR3 in amino acids: CASIRKGGGETQYF. Written as DNA, the CDR3 is TGTGCCAGCATCCGTAAAGGGGGCGGGGAGACCCAGTACTTC.

The rearrangement links TRBV5-5 to TRBJ1-2, with 7 bases lining up with TRBD1. The V gene's germline CDR1 is SGHKS and CDR2 YYEKEE (reference sequence). V lost 7 bases to trimming and J lost 0 bases; unmatched junction nucleotides: 15. The length of the CDR3 is 17 residues. The CDR3 spells CASDLMGQLGSNYGYTF. For the CDR3, the DNA is TGTGCCAGCGACCTGATGGGACAGTTGGGCTCTAACTATGGCTACACCTTC. Combining the CDR3 with reference TRBV5-5 and TRBJ1-2 gives the whole variable domain DAGVTQSPTHLIKTRGQQVTLRCSPISGHKSVSWYQQVLGQGPQFIFQYYEKEERGRGNFPDRFSARQFPNYSSELNVNALLLGDSALYLCASDLMGQLGSNYGYTFGSGTRLTVV.

This chain uses TRBV28 with TRBJ1-2; no clear D. Looked up from germline, CDR1 is MDHEN and CDR2 is SYDVKM. The CDR3 runs 15 residues. V lost 2 bases and J lost 4, with 14 bases in between. The CDR3 DNA reads TGTGCCAGCAGTTTACCCGCCCCGGCCGGCTATGGCTACACCTTC. Encoded protein: CASSLPAPAGYGYTF.

The chain uses TRBV19 and TRBJ1-2; 7 positions match TRBD1. V shed 4 bases, J shed 3 bases, and the junction held 8 bases outside the gene matches. Germline loops: CDR1 LNHDA, CDR2 SQIVND (reference sequence). CDR3 length: 15 residues. The CDR3: CASSTQTGKDYGYTF. In DNA form, the CDR3 reads TGTGCCAGTAGTACGCAGACAGGGAAGGACTATGGCTACACCTTC.

The chain recombines TRBV30 with TRBJ2-1, with 9 bases that match TRBD2. Germline V CDR1 and CDR2: GTSNPN, SVGIG (reference sequence). V lost 3 bases and J lost 8; bases outside the gene matches: 11. There are 15 residues in the CDR3. This CDR3 is CAWSIAGAPGHEQFF. In DNA, the CDR3 is TGTGCCTGGAGCATAGCGGGAGCCCCTGGGCATGAGCAGTTCTTC.

The chain employs TRBV28 and TRBJ2-7, with D possibly matching TRBD1 (8 bases). The CDR3 has 17 residues. V dropped 3 bases and J dropped 6 bases, with 24 bases sitting between them. The germline gives CDR1 MDHEN, CDR2 SYDVKM. For the CDR3, the DNA is TGTGCCAGCAGTTTTGGGAGGGCAGGGGGCCTTTTTGGCGAGCAGTACTTC. The encoded protein is CASSFGRAGGLFGEQYF.

This sequence joins TRBV2 and TRBJ2-1; D is undetermined. Germline CDR1 SNHLY, CDR2 FYNNEI. V lost 5 bases to trimming and J lost 5 bases, with 13 bases between them. The CDR3 has 14 amino acids. CDR3: CASSPGLLNNEQFF. In nucleotides, the CDR3 is TGTGCCAGCAGTCCCGGGCTGCTTAACAATGAGCAGTTCTTC.